This entry features one TCR beta chain sequence. The protocol was immunoSEQ multiplex PCR, while the TCRdb copy is restricted to in-frame clones and leaves out a portion. The sample has about 68,000 clones; 85% to 95% are singletons. Trimming took 0 bases from V and 4 from J, leaving 10 bases between them. The CDR3 sequence is 14 residues long. The germline V gene encodes CDR1 SGHRS and CDR2 YFSETQ. The sample comprised PBMCs. The chain links TRBV5-1 to TRBJ2-5, with D perhaps TRBD1 or TRBD2 (5 bases each). This TCR was recovered from a man aged 40-50 years with rheumatoid arthritis. The CDR3 DNA follows: TGCGCCAGCAGCTTGGTGGGGGTTCGAGAGACCCAGTACTTC. The encoded protein is CASSLVGVRETQYF. Together with reference TRBV5-1 and TRBJ2-5, the CDR3 gives the full variable domain: KAGVTQTPRYLIKTRGQQVTLSCSPISGHRSVSWYQQTPGQGLQFLFEYFSETQRNKGNFPGRFSGRQFSNSRSEMNVSTLELGDSALYLCASSLVGVRETQYFGPGTRLLVL.